This T cell receptor (beta chain) was sequenced during a study of blood T cell repertoires in COVID-19. Study context: The samples span acute and convalescent COVID-19 from the United States, Italy and Spain. T cells, B-cell-depleted T cells, or PBMCs provided the cDNA or gDNA that served as material.

CDR1 KGHDR and CDR2 SFDVKD come from the germline V gene. Trimming pared 4 bases from V and 4 bases from J, leaving 11 bases between. The CDR3 has 14 amino acids. Original processing notes: Amplification with reference gene primers provided the estimates of nucleated cell counts. Sequencing used immunoSEQ multiplex PCR; TCRdb keeps in-frame clones, though not all of them. The DNA gave D and trimming, while V, J and clone size come from that table. In the table there are around 300,000 clones, 87% of which are singletons. The source is a man younger than 35 with active or convalescent COVID-19. The V and J genes are TRBV24-1 and TRBJ2-3; D unclear. Sequenced sample: peripheral blood. CDR3: CATSDPRSPDTQYF. The CDR3 DNA is TGTGCCACCAGTGACCCGAGGAGTCCAGATACGCAGTATTTT.